One sample yielded the 3 T cell receptor beta chains listed below, sequenced in a study of post-analysis software for immune sequencing data (dated by TCRdb to about 2015). Here is what the overall study found, with its caveats: About 5 TRBV segments, including TRBV5-6, TRBV5-1 and TRBV20-1, were significantly more frequent in patients than controls.

Library preparation used PCR. Sequencing used an Illumina HiSeq 2500. To reduce PCR and sequencing biases, unique molecular identifiers were incorporated into the TCR beta cDNA libraries. TCRdb ran its own pipeline on the public reads, namely fastp trimming at Q25 and MiXCR clone calling, and kept in-frame beta chains. CDR3 protein sequences are deduplicated, and each keeps its most common genes and DNA. A total of hundreds of thousands of distinct CDR3 sequences appear in this sample, 25% to 30% of them only once. Around 0.56% of the sample goes to the ten largest clones. For these TCRs, the target antigens are not known. Sequences were obtained from blood. Receptors were obtained from a girl aged 5-17 years with multiple sclerosis.

The chain combines TRBV20-1 with TRBJ2-7; D not resolved. The ends were cut back, 3 bases at V and 2 bases at J, with 11 bases in the middle. Germline-derived CDR1 and CDR2 are DFQATT and SNEGSKA (reference sequence). This CDR3 region has 13 residues. DNA of the CDR3: TGCAGTGCTAGGAAGACGGGCGCCTACGAGCAGTACTTC. Translating it yields CSARKTGAYEQYF.

The table lists this clonotype with many counts. The J gene is TRBJ2-1, the V gene TRBV5-1, with D hard to call. The CDR3 extends over 15 amino acids. Trimming removed 0 bases from V and 1 base from J, with 8 bases in between. CDR1 SGHRS and CDR2 YFSETQ come from the germline V gene. The CDR3 DNA follows: TGCGCCAGCAGCTTGGGGACGACGTCCTACAATGAGCAGTTCTTC. This sequence encodes CASSLGTTSYNEQFF.

Only a few counts were recorded for this clonotype. This chain connects TRBV2 to TRBJ2-5; possibly TRBD2 for D (6 bases). This CDR3 has 15 residues. With 6 bases removed from V and 5 bases from J, the gap between germline ends came to 19 bases. Germline CDR1 SNHLY, CDR2 FYNNEI. CDR3 in amino acids: CASRTGTGVVETQYF. The CDR3 coding sequence is TGTGCCAGCAGGACCGGGACTGGAGTGGTGGAGACCCAGTACTTC.